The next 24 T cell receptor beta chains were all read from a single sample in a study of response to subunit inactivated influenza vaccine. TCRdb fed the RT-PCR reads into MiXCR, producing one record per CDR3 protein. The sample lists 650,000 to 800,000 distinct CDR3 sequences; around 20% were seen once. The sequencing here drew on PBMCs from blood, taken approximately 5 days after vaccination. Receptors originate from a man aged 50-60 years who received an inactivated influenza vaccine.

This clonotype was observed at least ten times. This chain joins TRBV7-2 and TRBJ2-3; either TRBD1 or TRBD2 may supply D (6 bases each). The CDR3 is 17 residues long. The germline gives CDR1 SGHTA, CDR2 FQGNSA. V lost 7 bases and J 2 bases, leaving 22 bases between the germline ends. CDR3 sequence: CASIDRGVGGPTDTQYF. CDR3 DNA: TGTGCCAGCATCGACCGGGGTGTAGGGGGGCCCACAGATACGCAGTATTTT.

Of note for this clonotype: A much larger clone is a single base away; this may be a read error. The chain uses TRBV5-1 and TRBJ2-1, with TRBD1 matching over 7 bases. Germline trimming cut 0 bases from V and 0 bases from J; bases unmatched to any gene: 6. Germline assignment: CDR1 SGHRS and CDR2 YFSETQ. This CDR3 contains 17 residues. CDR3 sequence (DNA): TGCGCCAGCAGCTTGGGACAGGGCAAAATCTCCTACAATGAGCAGTTCTTC. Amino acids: CASSLGQGKISYNEQFF.

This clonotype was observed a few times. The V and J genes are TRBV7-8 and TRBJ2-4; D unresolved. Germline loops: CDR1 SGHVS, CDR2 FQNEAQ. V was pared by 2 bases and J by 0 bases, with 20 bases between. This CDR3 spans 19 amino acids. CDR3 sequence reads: CASSLSSTAFPLAKNIQYF. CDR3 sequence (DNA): TGTGCCAGCAGCTTATCGTCTACGGCTTTCCCGCTAGCCAAAAACATTCAGTACTTC. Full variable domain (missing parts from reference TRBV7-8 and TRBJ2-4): GAGVSQSPRYKVAKRGQDVALRCDPISGHVSLFWYQQALGQGPEFLTYFQNEAQLDKSGLPSDRFFAERPEGSVSTLKIQRTQQEDSAVYLCASSLSSTAFPLAKNIQYFGAGTRLSVL.

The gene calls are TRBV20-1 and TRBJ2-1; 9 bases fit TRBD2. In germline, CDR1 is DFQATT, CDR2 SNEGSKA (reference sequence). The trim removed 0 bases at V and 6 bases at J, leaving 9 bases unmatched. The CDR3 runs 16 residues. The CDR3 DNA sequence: TGCAGTGCTAGAGATCGTAGGCGGGGGGGCCTCAATGAGCAGTTCTTC. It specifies CSARDRRRGGLNEQFF.

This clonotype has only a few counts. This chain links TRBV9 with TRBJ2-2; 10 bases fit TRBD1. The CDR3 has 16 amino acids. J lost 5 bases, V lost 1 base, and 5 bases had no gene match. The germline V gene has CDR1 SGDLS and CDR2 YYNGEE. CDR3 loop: CASSVQPGQGTGELFF. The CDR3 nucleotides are TGTGCCAGCAGCGTACAACCGGGACAGGGGACCGGGGAGCTGTTTTTT.

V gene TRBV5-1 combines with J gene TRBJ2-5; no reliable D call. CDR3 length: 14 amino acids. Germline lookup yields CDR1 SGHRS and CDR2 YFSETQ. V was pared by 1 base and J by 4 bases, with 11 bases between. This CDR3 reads CASSLNPIGETQYF. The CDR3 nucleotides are TGCGCCAGCAGCTTGAACCCCATAGGAGAGACCCAGTACTTC.

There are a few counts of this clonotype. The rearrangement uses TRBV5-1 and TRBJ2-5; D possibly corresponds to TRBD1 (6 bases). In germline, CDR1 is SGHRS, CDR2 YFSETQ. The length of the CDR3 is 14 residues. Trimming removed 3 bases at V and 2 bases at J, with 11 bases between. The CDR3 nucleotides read TGCGCCAGCAGCTCTGGACAGTCGCAAGAGACCCAGTACTTC. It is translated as CASSSGQSQETQYF. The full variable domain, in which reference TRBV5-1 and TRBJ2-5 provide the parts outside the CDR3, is KAGVTQTPRYLIKTRGQQVTLSCSPISGHRSVSWYQQTPGQGLQFLFEYFSETQRNKGNFPGRFSGRQFSNSRSEMNVSTLELGDSALYLCASSSGQSQETQYFGPGTRLLVL.

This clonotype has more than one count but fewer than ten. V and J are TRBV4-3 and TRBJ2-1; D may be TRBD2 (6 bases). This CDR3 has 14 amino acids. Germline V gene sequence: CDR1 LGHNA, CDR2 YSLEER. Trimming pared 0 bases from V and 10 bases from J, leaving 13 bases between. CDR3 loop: CASSQDSGGREQFF. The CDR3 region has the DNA TGCGCCAGCAGCCAAGATTCTGGGGGGAGGGAGCAGTTCTTC.

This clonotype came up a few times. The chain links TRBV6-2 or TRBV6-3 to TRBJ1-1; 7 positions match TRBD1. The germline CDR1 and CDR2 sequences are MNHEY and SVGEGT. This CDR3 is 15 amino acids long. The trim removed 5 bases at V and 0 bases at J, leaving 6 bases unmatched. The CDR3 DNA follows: TGTGCCAGCAGTGGCGGGACAGCTATGAACACTGAAGCTTTCTTT. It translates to CASSGGTAMNTEAFF.

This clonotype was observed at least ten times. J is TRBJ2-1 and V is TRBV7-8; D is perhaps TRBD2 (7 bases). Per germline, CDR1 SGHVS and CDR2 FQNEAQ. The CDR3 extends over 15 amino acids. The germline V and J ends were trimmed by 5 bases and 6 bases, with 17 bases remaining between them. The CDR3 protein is CASSRGAGEINEQFF. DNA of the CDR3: TGTGCCAGCAGCCGGGGGGCGGGAGAGATCAATGAGCAGTTCTTC. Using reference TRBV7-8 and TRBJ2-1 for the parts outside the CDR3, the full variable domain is GAGVSQSPRYKVAKRGQDVALRCDPISGHVSLFWYQQALGQGPEFLTYFQNEAQLDKSGLPSDRFFAERPEGSVSTLKIQRTQQEDSAVYLCASSRGAGEINEQFFGPGTRLTVL.

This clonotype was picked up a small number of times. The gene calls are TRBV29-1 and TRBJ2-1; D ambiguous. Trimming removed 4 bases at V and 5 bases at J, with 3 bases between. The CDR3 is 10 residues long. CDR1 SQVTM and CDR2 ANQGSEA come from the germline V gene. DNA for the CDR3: TGCAGCGTTGTAGACAATGAGCAGTTCTTC. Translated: CSVVDNEQFF.

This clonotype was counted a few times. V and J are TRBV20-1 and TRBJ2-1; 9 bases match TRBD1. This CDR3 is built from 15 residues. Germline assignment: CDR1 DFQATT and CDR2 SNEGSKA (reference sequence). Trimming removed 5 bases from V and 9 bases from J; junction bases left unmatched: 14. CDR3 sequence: CSAGSRDRVAGEQFF. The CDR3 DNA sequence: TGCAGTGCTGGAAGCCGGGACAGGGTAGCCGGTGAGCAGTTCTTC.

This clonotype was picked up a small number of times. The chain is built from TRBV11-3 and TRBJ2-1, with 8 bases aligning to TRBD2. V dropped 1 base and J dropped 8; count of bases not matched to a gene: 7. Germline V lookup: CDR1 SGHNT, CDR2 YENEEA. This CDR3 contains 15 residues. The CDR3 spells CASSLAGGPRDEQFF. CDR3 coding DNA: TGTGCCAGCAGCTTAGCGGGAGGGCCTCGCGATGAGCAGTTCTTC. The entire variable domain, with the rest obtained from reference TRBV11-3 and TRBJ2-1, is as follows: EAGVVQSPRYKIIEKKQPVAFWCNPISGHNTLYWYLQNLGQGPELLIRYENEEAVDDSQLPKDRFSAERLKGVDSTLKIQPAELGDSAVYLCASSLAGGPRDEQFFGPGTRLTVL.

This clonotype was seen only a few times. CDR3 nucleotide sequence: TGCGCCAGCAGCTTGGGGGTCGCGGGGGGAACCTACAATGAGCAGTTCTTC. Translating it yields CASSLGVAGGTYNEQFF. This rearrangement joins TRBV5-1 to TRBJ2-1, with TRBD2 identical over 8 bases. From germline, CDR1 is SGHRS and CDR2 YFSETQ. The CDR3 extends over 17 amino acids. J was trimmed by 2 bases and V by 0 bases; bases with no gene match: 7.

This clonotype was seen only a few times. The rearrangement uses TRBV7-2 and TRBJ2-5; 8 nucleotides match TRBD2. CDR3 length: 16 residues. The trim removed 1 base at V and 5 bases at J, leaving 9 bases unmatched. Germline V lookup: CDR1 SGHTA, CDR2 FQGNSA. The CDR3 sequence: CASSLVGGGSQETQYF. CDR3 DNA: TGTGCCAGCAGCTTAGTCGGGGGGGGATCTCAGGAGACCCAGTACTTC.

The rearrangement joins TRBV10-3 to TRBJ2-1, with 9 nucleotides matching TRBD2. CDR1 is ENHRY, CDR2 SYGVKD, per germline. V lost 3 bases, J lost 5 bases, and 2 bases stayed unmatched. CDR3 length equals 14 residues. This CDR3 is CAISDPSGNNEQFF. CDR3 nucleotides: TGTGCCATCAGTGATCCTAGCGGGAACAATGAGCAGTTCTTC.

CDR3 in DNA: TGTGCCAGCAGTTTGAGTCTTAGCCAGCCTTATGGCTACACCTTC. Amino acid sequence: CASSLSLSQPYGYTF. The chain uses TRBV28 and TRBJ1-2; D is ambiguous. The V gene's germline CDR1 is MDHEN and CDR2 SYDVKM. The CDR3 covers 15 residues. V was trimmed by 3 bases and J by 5 bases, leaving 16 bases between them.

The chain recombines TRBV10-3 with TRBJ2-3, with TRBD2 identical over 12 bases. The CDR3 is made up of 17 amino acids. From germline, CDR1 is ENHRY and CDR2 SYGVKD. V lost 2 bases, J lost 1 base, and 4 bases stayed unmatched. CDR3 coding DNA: TGTGCCATCAGTGAGCTGCGACTAGCGGGGGGCACAGATACGCAGTATTTT. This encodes CAISELRLAGGTDTQYF.

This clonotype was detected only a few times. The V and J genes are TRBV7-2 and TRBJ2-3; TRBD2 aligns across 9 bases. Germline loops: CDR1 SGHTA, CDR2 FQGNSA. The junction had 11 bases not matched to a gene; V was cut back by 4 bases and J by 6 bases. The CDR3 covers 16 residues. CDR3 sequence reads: CASSWLAGSNSDTQYF. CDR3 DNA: TGTGCCAGCAGCTGGCTAGCGGGGTCAAATTCGGATACGCAGTATTTT.

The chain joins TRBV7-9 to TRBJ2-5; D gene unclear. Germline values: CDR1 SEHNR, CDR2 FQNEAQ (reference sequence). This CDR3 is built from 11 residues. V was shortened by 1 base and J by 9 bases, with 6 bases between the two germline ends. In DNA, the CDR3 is TGTGCCAGCAGCTTAGAGGTGGCCCAGTACTTC. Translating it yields CASSLEVAQYF.

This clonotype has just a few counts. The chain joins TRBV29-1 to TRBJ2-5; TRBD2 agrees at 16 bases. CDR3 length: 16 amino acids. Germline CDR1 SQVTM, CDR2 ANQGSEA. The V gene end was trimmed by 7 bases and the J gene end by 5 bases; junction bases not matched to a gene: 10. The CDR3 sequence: CSGTGTSGRAWETQYF. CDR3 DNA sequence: TGCAGCGGCACCGGGACTAGCGGGAGGGCCTGGGAGACCCAGTACTTC.

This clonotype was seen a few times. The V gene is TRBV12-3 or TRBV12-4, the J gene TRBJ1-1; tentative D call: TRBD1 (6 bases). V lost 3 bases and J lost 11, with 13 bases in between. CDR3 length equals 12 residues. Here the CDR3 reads CASSFGGRGAFF. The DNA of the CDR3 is TGTGCCAGCAGTTTTGGGGGGCGCGGGGCTTTCTTT.

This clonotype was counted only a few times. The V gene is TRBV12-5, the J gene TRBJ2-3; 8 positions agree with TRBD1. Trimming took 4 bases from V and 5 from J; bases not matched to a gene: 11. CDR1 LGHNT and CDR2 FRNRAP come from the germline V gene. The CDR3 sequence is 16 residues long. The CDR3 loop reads CASGSFRGQAGDTQYF. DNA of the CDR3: TGTGCTAGTGGTTCCTTCAGGGGGCAAGCCGGAGATACGCAGTATTTT.

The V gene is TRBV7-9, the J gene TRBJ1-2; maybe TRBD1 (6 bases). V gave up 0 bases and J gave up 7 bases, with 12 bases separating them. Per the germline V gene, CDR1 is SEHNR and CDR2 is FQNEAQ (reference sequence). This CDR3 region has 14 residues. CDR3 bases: TGTGCCAGCAGCTTAGCTGGACAGCAGGGTGGCTACACCTTC. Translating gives CASSLAGQQGGYTF.